The rows below give T cell receptor beta chains drawn from one sample of a study of Graves' ophthalmopathy and Graves' hyperthyroidism. Each CDR3 protein is one row after TCRdb ran MiXCR on the multiplex PCR reads. The sample has about 230,000 distinct CDR3 sequences, around 42% seen once. Sequencing was performed on peripheral blood. These receptors originate from an adult man with Graves' ophthalmopathy. Both conserved end residues are part of each CDR3. A D gene is named only where the DNA matches it firmly. A clone size is listed for some rows: how often the clone was seen (once, few, many), or a class if it is expanded.

D: .; V: TRBV10-3; size: .; J: TRBJ2-7; DNA: TGTGCCAGCATAAAATTGGCGGGCAGGGCTCCCTACGAGCAGTACTTC; CDR3: CASIKLAGRAPYEQYF
D: .; V: TRBV2; size: few; J: TRBJ1-2; DNA: TGTGCCAGCATTCCCGAAGAGACAGTTAACTATGGCTACACCTTC; CDR3: CASIPEETVNYGYTF
D: .; V: TRBV5-1; size: .; J: TRBJ1-2; DNA: TGCGCCAACCCTCCTTCAGACAACTATGGCTACACCTTC; CDR3: CANPPSDNYGYTF
D: .; V: TRBV19; size: few; J: TRBJ1-1; DNA: TGTGCCAGTCGGACGGCCATGAACACTGAAGCTTTCTTT; CDR3: CASRTAMNTEAFF
D: .; V: TRBV6-5; size: many; J: TRBJ1-5; DNA: TGTGCCAGCAGTGAATCGAGGCAGCCCCAGCATTTT; CDR3: CASSESRQPQHF
D: TRBD2; V: TRBV10-3; size: .; J: TRBJ2-5; DNA: TGTGCCAGCAGCTCCTTTAGCGGGGAGGAGACCCAGTACTTC; CDR3: CASSSFSGEETQYF
D: .; V: TRBV2; size: .; J: TRBJ1-3; DNA: TGTGCCAGCAGTAAACAGGCTCGGGACACCATATATTTT; CDR3: CASSKQARDTIYF
D: TRBD1; V: TRBV19; size: few; J: TRBJ2-2; DNA: TGTGCCAGTAGGCGGGACAGGGATCCGTTTTTT; CDR3: CASRRDRDPFF
D: TRBD2; V: TRBV7-3; size: few; J: TRBJ2-5; DNA: TGTGCCAGCAGCTACTTAGCGGGAGTGGGGGAGACCCAGTACTTC; CDR3: CASSYLAGVGETQYF
D: .; V: TRBV10-3; size: .; J: TRBJ2-7; DNA: TGTGCCAGCGGGAACGCAGGGAATACCTACGAGCAGTACTTC; CDR3: CASGNAGNTYEQYF
D: .; V: TRBV19; size: few; J: TRBJ1-1; DNA: TGTGCCAGTATGGGACAATTGAACACTGAAGCTTTCTTT; CDR3: CASMGQLNTEAFF
D: .; V: TRBV7-9; size: .; J: TRBJ2-3; DNA: TGTGCCAGCCGGGACAATGTGGATACGCAGTATTTT; CDR3: CASRDNVDTQYF
D: TRBD1; V: TRBV29-1; size: few; J: TRBJ2-7; DNA: TGCAGCGTTGAATCTGGACAGGGTAACTACGAGCAGTACTTC; CDR3: CSVESGQGNYEQYF
D: .; V: TRBV2; size: .; J: TRBJ1-4; DNA: TGTGCCAGCTCAAAGGGCGCAACTAATGAAAAACTGTTTTTT; CDR3: CASSKGATNEKLFF
D: TRBD2; V: TRBV12-3/TRBV12-4; size: few; J: TRBJ2-5; DNA: TGTGCCAGCAGTCACCGTGCGTTAGCGGGGGCCCGGGAGACCCAGTACTTC; CDR3: CASSHRALAGARETQYF
D: TRBD1; V: TRBV19; size: .; J: TRBJ1-5; DNA: TGTGCCAGTAGTATAACCCGGGACAGCTATAGCAATCAGCCCCAGCATTTT; CDR3: CASSITRDSYSNQPQHF
D: .; V: TRBV11-2; size: few; J: TRBJ1-2; DNA: TGTGCCAGCAGCTCGGGCCTGGGGAGCGGCTACACCTTC; CDR3: CASSSGLGSGYTF
D: TRBD1; V: TRBV7-9; size: many; J: TRBJ1-1; DNA: TGTGCCAGCAGCCAGGGACAGGGGAACACTGAAGCTTTCTTT; CDR3: CASSQGQGNTEAFF
D: TRBD1; V: TRBV7-3; size: .; J: TRBJ1-4; DNA: TGTGCCAGCAGCTGGCGGGGACAGTTAAGGGAAAAACTGTTTTTT; CDR3: CASSWRGQLREKLFF
D: .; V: TRBV5-4; size: .; J: TRBJ1-1; DNA: TGTGCCAGCAGCTTGGAGGCCAGAAGACACACTGAAGCTTTCTTT; CDR3: CASSLEARRHTEAFF
D: .; V: TRBV4-1; size: few; J: TRBJ2-2; DNA: TGTGCCAGCAGCTTTGGAGTCGCCGGGGAGCTGTTTTTT; CDR3: CASSFGVAGELFF
D: .; V: TRBV2; size: many; J: TRBJ2-5; DNA: TGTGCCAGCAGTGTTCGGCGGGGGCGGGGGGAGACCCAGTACTTC; CDR3: CASSVRRGRGETQYF
D: .; V: TRBV28; size: .; J: TRBJ2-2; DNA: TGTGCCAGCAGTTCACAGGGCGACACCGGGGAGCTGTTTTTT; CDR3: CASSSQGDTGELFF
D: .; V: TRBV15; size: few; J: TRBJ1-2; DNA: TGTGCCACCAGCAGAGAAACCGCTCTTAACTATGGCTACACCTTC; CDR3: CATSRETALNYGYTF
D: .; V: TRBV12-5; size: .; J: TRBJ2-2; DNA: TGTGCTAGTGGTTTTCAGGGGGGTTGGGTCACCGGGGAGCTGTTTTTT; CDR3: CASGFQGGWVTGELFF
D: TRBD1; V: TRBV7-8; size: few; J: TRBJ1-4; DNA: TGTGCCAGCAGCTTAGAGGGGGCAGGCGAAAAACTGTTTTTT; CDR3: CASSLEGAGEKLFF
D: TRBD1; V: TRBV5-8; size: .; J: TRBJ1-2; DNA: TGTGCCAGCAGCTTACCCACAGGGGGCGGCTATGGCTACACCTTC; CDR3: CASSLPTGGGYGYTF
D: .; V: TRBV9; size: .; J: TRBJ1-6; DNA: TGTGCCAGCAGTCGCAGGGGTGATTCACCCCTCCACTTT; CDR3: CASSRRGDSPLHF
D: TRBD2; V: TRBV4-1; size: few; J: TRBJ2-7; DNA: TGCGCCAGCAGCCACCATAGTCGGGAGGGGACGCGCTACGAGCAGTACTTC; CDR3: CASSHHSREGTRYEQYF
D: TRBD2; V: TRBV24-1; size: .; J: TRBJ2-2; DNA: TGTGCCACCAGTGACTTCACGGGAGGAGGTAGCGGGAGGCCCGGGGAGCTGTTTTTT; CDR3: CATSDFTGGGSGRPGELFF
D: TRBD1; V: TRBV29-1; size: .; J: TRBJ2-2; DNA: TGCAGCGTTAGGGGACAGGGCGACGGAACCGGGGAGCTGTTTTTT; CDR3: CSVRGQGDGTGELFF
D: TRBD1; V: TRBV20-1; size: .; J: TRBJ2-7; DNA: TGCAGTGCGGAGATGGGGACAGGGGCCAAGTTCGAGCAGTACTTC; CDR3: CSAEMGTGAKFEQYF
D: .; V: TRBV6-4; size: .; J: TRBJ2-5; DNA: TGTGCCAGCAGTCCGGGTTTAGCGGCAGGCCAGGAGACCCAGTACTTC; CDR3: CASSPGLAAGQETQYF
D: TRBD1; V: TRBV10-3; size: many; J: TRBJ1-2; DNA: TGTGCCATCAGTGAGTCGTTGGGACAGGACTATGGCTACACCTTC; CDR3: CAISESLGQDYGYTF
D: .; V: TRBV7-9; size: .; J: TRBJ1-1; DNA: TGTGCCAGCAGCTCCCATAAAGCCGGGAGCACTGAAGCTTTCTTT; CDR3: CASSSHKAGSTEAFF
D: .; V: TRBV29-1; size: .; J: TRBJ2-5; DNA: TGCAGCAGCTCGACAGTAGGAGAGACCCAGTACTTC; CDR3: CSSSTVGETQYF
D: TRBD2; V: TRBV2; size: many; J: TRBJ2-5; DNA: TGTGCCAGCAGTGGACTAGCGGGAGACGCAGAGACCCAGTACTTC; CDR3: CASSGLAGDAETQYF
D: TRBD2; V: TRBV12-3/TRBV12-4; size: .; J: TRBJ2-7; DNA: TGTGCCAGCAGTTCCCCGACTAGCTATTCCTACGAGCAGTACTTC; CDR3: CASSSPTSYSYEQYF
D: .; V: TRBV12-3/TRBV12-4; size: .; J: TRBJ1-1; DNA: TGTGCCAGCAGGACACAGGGCCCAAACACTGAAGCTTTCTTT; CDR3: CASRTQGPNTEAFF
D: .; V: TRBV9; size: .; J: TRBJ2-5; DNA: TGTGCCAGCAGCGCCGTGGGGGCTAGGGGGAAGGAGACCCAGTACTTC; CDR3: CASSAVGARGKETQYF
D: .; V: TRBV6-6; size: .; J: TRBJ1-3; DNA: TGTGCCAGCAGCACCATCTCGGGTGCTGGAAACACCATATATTTT; CDR3: CASSTISGAGNTIYF
D: .; V: TRBV10-2; size: few; J: TRBJ1-5; DNA: TGCGCCAGCAGTGAACTCCTACAGGGTCCCAATCAGCCCCAGCATTTT; CDR3: CASSELLQGPNQPQHF
D: .; V: TRBV20-1; size: .; J: TRBJ2-4; DNA: TGCAGTGCTAGATTGTCGGGGAGACACATTCAGTACTTC; CDR3: CSARLSGRHIQYF
D: .; V: TRBV5-6; size: .; J: TRBJ1-2; DNA: TGTGCCAGCAGCCCAATACGGACAGAAGATGGCTACACCTTC; CDR3: CASSPIRTEDGYTF
D: .; V: TRBV5-1; size: .; J: TRBJ2-1; DNA: TGCGCCAGCAGCTTGGATGGGTACGAGCAGTTCTTC; CDR3: CASSLDGYEQFF
D: .; V: TRBV7-8; size: .; J: TRBJ1-4; DNA: TGTGCCAGCAGCTTAGTAATTGGGGAGGGCTTGGACGAAAAACTGTTTTTT; CDR3: CASSLVIGEGLDEKLFF
D: .; V: TRBV15; size: many; J: TRBJ2-5; DNA: TGTGCCACCAGCAGAGACAGGGGCCCGGAAGAGACCCAGTACTTC; CDR3: CATSRDRGPEETQYF
D: .; V: TRBV6-2/TRBV6-3; size: .; J: TRBJ2-5; DNA: TGTGCCAGCAGTGACCAAGAGATCCAGTACTTC; CDR3: CASSDQEIQYF
D: TRBD1; V: TRBV12-3/TRBV12-4; size: .; J: TRBJ1-2; DNA: TGTGCCAGTGGTTTTGGGACAGGCTATGGCTACACCTTC; CDR3: CASGFGTGYGYTF
D: .; V: TRBV20-1; size: few; J: TRBJ2-7; DNA: TGCAGTGCTAGCGATAGCGGAGTGTACGAGCAGTACTTC; CDR3: CSASDSGVYEQYF
D: TRBD2; V: TRBV12-3/TRBV12-4; size: .; J: TRBJ2-5; DNA: TGTGCCAGCAGTTTTGGCGGGAGTCAAGAGACCCAGTACTTC; CDR3: CASSFGGSQETQYF
D: .; V: TRBV29-1; size: many; J: TRBJ2-7; DNA: TGCAGCGTTGCCCAGGACGTATACGAGCAGTACTTC; CDR3: CSVAQDVYEQYF
D: .; V: TRBV7-2; size: many; J: TRBJ1-2; DNA: TGTGCCAGCAGCATTTTGACAGGCTACACCTTC; CDR3: CASSILTGYTF
D: TRBD1; V: TRBV24-1; size: .; J: TRBJ1-5; DNA: TGTGCCACCAGTGATCCCGGACAGGGGGATAGCAATCAGCCCCAGCATTTT; CDR3: CATSDPGQGDSNQPQHF
D: .; V: TRBV10-3; size: few; J: TRBJ2-7; DNA: TGTGCCATCAGTGAGTCGCGGGGGCCCCAAGAGCAGTACTTC; CDR3: CAISESRGPQEQYF
D: .; V: TRBV12-3/TRBV12-4; size: .; J: TRBJ1-1; DNA: TGTGCCAGCAGTTTGGTCGGACCTGAAGCTTTCTTT; CDR3: CASSLVGPEAFF
D: .; V: TRBV7-2; size: many; J: TRBJ1-1; DNA: TGTGCCAGCAGCTTTCACCAGAACACTGAAGCTTTCTTT; CDR3: CASSFHQNTEAFF
D: .; V: TRBV12-3/TRBV12-4; size: .; J: TRBJ1-2; DNA: TGTGCCAGCAGTCCTTCCACCTCTAACTATGGCTACACCTTC; CDR3: CASSPSTSNYGYTF
D: .; V: TRBV5-1; size: .; J: TRBJ2-5; DNA: TGCGCCAGCAGCTGGGGGAGGCACCAAGAGACCCAGTACTTC; CDR3: CASSWGRHQETQYF
D: TRBD1; V: TRBV3-1; size: .; J: TRBJ2-7; DNA: TGTGCCAGTAAGCAGGACAGGGAACACTACGAGCAGTACTTC; CDR3: CASKQDREHYEQYF